The rows below give T cell receptor beta chains drawn from one sample of a study of T cell changes during pregnancy in multiple sclerosis. TCRdb's copy holds only in-frame clones and misses some; the assay was immunoSEQ multiplex PCR. The sample lists fewer than 100,000 clones, about 92% occurring once. The sample was peripheral blood, taken after pregnancy. Every receptor here comes from a female donor in good health, enrolled as a control in a pregnancy study. Both conserved end residues are trimmed from each CDR3.

TRBV5-6	TRBJ2-5	ASRGTGGGVEETQY
TRBV29-1	TRBJ2-7	SVETGGYEQY
TRBV2	TRBJ2-1	ASSEQRGPYNEQF
TRBV30	TRBJ2-7	AWSLHPGEQY
TRBV28	TRBJ2-2	ASSSSGQFGSGELF
TRBV18	TRBJ1-2	ASSSDKNYGYT
TRBV5-5	TRBJ2-7	ASSTLQGYYEQY
TRBV7-9	TRBJ2-3	ASSPQGRGPDTQY
TRBV2	TRBJ2-3	ASSEIGVGTDTQY
TRBV19	TRBJ1-1	ASSTGTGFTEAF
TRBV6-6	TRBJ1-3	ASSYAERPGNTIY
TRBV7-3	TRBJ2-1	ASSLNVVNEQF
TRBV9	TRBJ2-1	ASSVGGGRYNEQF
TRBV18	TRBJ1-3	ASSNQGATGNTIY
TRBV4-1	TRBJ2-4	ASSQPSGGVLAKNIQY
TRBV19	TRBJ2-3	ASMVSRGSDTQY
TRBV5-1	TRBJ2-3	ASSLGLAGVNTQY
TRBV18	TRBJ2-7	ASSPGGRIGYEQY
TRBV7-9	TRBJ1-4	ASSSEPDAAREKLF
TRBV2	TRBJ2-7	ASSVSGSHAEQY
TRBV27	TRBJ2-6	ASSLVSVGANVLT
TRBV9	TRBJ2-2	ASSVLAGGPTTGELF
TRBV27	TRBJ1-1	ASSRQGRTEAF
TRBV4-3	TRBJ2-7	ASSPGVRSSYEQY
TRBV5-1	TRBJ2-7	ASSSVGQGGNEQY
TRBV10-3	TRBJ2-4	AISESAGSSTLAKNIQY
TRBV19	TRBJ2-7	ASSPHGGGYEQY
TRBV7-2	TRBJ2-5	ASSGALPGGSWETQY
TRBV28	TRBJ2-3	ASSLPGLGADTQY
TRBV27	TRBJ2-1	ASSLEGIPSYNEQF
TRBV30	TRBJ1-2	AWSVQGAPFYGYT
TRBV11-2	TRBJ1-1	ASSWRQEETEAF